This T cell receptor beta chain comes out of a study of liver allograft versus peripheral blood T cells. Turning to the study itself: Comparative analysis was performed on T cell receptor repertoires from transplanted livers and from recipients' peripheral blood.

MiXCR was run by TCRdb on the reads, yielding one entry per CDR3 protein. The data hold about 730 distinct CDR3 sequences, with over 15% observed a single time. Comment on this clonotype: Its antigen is undetermined.

Study-level results: Differences were reported between the T cell receptor repertoires inside liver allografts and those that were detected in peripheral blood.

The CDR3 is 12 residues long. The germline CDR1 and CDR2 sequences are SGDLS and YYNGEE. The germline V and J ends were trimmed by 4 bases and 8 bases, with 12 bases remaining between them. This TCR was recovered from a human patient who had a liver transplant. Some T cells could come from the graft donor. This chain joins TRBV9 and TRBJ1-1; D possibly corresponds to TRBD1 (5 bases). The CDR3 coding sequence is TGTGCCAGCAGCCTCGGGGGGAGAGAAGCTTTCTTT. Its protein is CASSLGGREAFF.